Detailed here is one TCR beta chain. The data stem from a study of blood T cell repertoires in COVID-19. Profiled with immunoSEQ multiplex PCR; TCRdb holds only in-frame clones, not every one. The repertoire includes 190,000 or so clones, 82% of them detected once, and 12% sits in the top ten. Sample: PBMCs or T cells enriched from blood (not recorded which). The TCR comes from a man aged 35 to 55 who had recovered from COVID-19.

DNA of the CDR3: TGTGCCAGCAGCATATTTAACACCGGGGAGCTGTTTTTT. It specifies CASSIFNTGELFF. The gene calls are TRBV9 and TRBJ2-2; no clear D gene. Trimming took 4 bases from V and 2 from J, leaving 6 bases between them. The CDR3 consists of 13 residues. Germline CDR1 is SGDLS and CDR2 is YYNGEE.